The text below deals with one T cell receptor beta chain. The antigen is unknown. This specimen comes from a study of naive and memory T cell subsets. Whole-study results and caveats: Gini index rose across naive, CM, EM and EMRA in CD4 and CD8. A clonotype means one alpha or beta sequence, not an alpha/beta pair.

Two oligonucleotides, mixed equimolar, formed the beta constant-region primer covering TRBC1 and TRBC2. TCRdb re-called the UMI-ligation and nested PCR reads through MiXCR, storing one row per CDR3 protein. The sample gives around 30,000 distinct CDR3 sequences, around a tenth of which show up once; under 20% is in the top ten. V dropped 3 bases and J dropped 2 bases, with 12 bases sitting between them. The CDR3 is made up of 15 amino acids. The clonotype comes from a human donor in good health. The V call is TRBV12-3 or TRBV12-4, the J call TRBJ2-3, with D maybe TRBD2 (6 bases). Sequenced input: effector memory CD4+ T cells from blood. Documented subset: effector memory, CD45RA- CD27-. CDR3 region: CASSFGDSVTDTQYF. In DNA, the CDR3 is TGTGCCAGCAGTTTTGGGGACTCAGTCACAGATACGCAGTATTTT.